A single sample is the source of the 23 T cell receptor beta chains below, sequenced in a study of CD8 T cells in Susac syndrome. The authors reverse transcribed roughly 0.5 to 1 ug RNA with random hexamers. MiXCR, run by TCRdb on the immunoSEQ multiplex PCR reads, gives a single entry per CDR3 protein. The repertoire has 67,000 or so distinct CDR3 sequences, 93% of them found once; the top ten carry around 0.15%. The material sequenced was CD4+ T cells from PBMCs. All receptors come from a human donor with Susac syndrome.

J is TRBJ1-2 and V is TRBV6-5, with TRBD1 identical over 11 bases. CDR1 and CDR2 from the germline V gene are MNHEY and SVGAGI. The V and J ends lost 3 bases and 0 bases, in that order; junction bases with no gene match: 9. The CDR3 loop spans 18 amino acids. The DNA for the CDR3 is TGTGCCAGCAGTTATCGGACAGGGGGCTCATTACCTAACTATGGCTACACCTTC. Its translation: CASSYRTGGSLPNYGYTF.

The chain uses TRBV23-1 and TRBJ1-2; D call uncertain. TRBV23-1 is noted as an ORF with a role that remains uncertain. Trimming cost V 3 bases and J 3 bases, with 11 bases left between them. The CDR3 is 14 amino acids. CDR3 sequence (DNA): TGCGCCAGCAGTCATACGAGGTCTCACTATGGCTACACCTTC. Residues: CASSHTRSHYGYTF.

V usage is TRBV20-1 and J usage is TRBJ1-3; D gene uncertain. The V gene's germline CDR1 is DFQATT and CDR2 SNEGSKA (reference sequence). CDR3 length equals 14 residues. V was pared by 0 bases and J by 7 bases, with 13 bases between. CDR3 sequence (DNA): TGCAGTGCTAGAGATCGGCAGGCCGGGAACACCATATATTTT. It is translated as CSARDRQAGNTIYF.

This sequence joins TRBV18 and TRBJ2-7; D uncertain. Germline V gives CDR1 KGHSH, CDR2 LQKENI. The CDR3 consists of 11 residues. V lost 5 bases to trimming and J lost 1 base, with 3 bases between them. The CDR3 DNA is TGTGCCAGCTCATGGTCCTACGAGCAGTACTTC. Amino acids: CASSWSYEQYF.

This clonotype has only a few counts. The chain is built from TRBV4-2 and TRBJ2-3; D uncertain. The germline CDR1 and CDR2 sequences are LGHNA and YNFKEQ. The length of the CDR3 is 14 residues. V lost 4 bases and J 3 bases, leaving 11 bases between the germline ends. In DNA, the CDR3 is TGTGCCAGCAGCCCCAACCTTTCAACAGATACGCAGTATTTT. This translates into CASSPNLSTDTQYF.

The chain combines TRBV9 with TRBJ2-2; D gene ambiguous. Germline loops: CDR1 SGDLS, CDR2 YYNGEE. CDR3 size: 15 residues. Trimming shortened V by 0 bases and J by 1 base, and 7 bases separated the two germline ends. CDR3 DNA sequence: TGTGCCAGCAGCGTAGTGTCGGGGAACACCGGGGAGCTGTTTTTT. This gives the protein CASSVVSGNTGELFF.

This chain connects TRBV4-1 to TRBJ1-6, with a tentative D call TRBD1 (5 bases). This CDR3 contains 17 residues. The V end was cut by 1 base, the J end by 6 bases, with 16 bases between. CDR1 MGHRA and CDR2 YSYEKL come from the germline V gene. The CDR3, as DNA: TGCGCCAGCAGCCAAGCCTCGGAGGGGCTACCTAATTCACCCCTCCACTTT. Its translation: CASSQASEGLPNSPLHF.

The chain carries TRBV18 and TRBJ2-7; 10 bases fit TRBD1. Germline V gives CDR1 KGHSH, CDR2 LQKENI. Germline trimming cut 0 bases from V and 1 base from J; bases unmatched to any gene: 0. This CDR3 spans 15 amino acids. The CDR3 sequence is CASSPPGQGSYEQYF. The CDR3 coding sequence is TGTGCCAGCTCACCACCGGGACAGGGGTCCTACGAGCAGTACTTC.

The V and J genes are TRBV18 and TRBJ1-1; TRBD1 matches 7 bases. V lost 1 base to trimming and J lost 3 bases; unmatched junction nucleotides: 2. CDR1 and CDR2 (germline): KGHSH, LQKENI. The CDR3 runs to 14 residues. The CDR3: CASSPQGADTEAFF. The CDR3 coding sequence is TGTGCCAGCTCACCACAGGGGGCTGACACTGAAGCTTTCTTT.

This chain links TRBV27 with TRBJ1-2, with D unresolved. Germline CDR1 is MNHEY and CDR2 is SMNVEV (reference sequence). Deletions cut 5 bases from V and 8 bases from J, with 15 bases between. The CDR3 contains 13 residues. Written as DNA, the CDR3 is TGTGCCAGCAGTCCTTCGGGCCGAGGGGGCTACACCTTC. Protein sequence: CASSPSGRGGYTF.

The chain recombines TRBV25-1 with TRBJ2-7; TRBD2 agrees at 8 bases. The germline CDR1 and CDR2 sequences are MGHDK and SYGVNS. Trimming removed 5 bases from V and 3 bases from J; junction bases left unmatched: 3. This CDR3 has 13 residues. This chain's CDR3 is CASSPGGNYEQYF. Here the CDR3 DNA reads TGTGCCAGCAGTCCGGGGGGGAACTACGAGCAGTACTTC.

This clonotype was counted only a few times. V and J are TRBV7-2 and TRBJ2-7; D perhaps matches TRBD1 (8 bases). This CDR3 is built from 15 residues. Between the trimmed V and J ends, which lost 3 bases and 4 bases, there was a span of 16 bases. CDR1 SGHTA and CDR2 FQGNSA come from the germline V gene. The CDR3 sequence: CASSLGGTGPYEQYF. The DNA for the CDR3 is TGTGCCAGCAGCTTGGGGGGGACAGGTCCGTACGAGCAGTACTTC.

The CDR3 nucleotides are TGTGCCAGCCGGGACAGGGTTAATAGCAATCAGCCCCAGCATTTT. Translated: CASRDRVNSNQPQHF. This sequence joins TRBV4-2 and TRBJ1-5, with 9 bases identical to TRBD1. Germline CDR1 is LGHNA and CDR2 is YNFKEQ. The V segment lost 8 bases and the J segment 0 bases; nucleotides outside the gene matches: 5. This CDR3 region has 15 residues.

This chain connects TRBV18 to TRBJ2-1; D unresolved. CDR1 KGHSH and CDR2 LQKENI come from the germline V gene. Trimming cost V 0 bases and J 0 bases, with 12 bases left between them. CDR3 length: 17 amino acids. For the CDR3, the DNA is TGTGCCAGCTCACCACCGGTATCCCTCAGCTCCTACAATGAGCAGTTCTTC. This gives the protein CASSPPVSLSSYNEQFF.

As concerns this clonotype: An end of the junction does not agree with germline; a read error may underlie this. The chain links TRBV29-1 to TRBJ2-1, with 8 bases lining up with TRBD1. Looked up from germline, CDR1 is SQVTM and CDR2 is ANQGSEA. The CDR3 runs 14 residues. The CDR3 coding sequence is TGCAGCGCCAACGACAGGGGAGTATACACTGAGCAGTTCTTC. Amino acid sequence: CSANDRGVYTEQFF.

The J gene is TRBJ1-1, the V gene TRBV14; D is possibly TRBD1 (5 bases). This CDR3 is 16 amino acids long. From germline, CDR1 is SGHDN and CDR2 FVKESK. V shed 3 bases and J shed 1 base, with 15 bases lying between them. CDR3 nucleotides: TGTGCCAGCAGCCATCTCGAGGGGATAGGGAACACTGAAGCTTTCTTT. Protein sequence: CASSHLEGIGNTEAFF.

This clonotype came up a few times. The CDR3 sequence is CSARAGTGSYEQYF. The CDR3 DNA reads as TGCAGTGCTAGAGCCGGGACAGGGTCCTACGAGCAGTACTTC. This chain links TRBV20-1 with TRBJ2-7; 9 bases align to TRBD1. The germline CDR1 and CDR2 sequences are DFQATT and SNEGSKA (reference sequence). The V gene end was trimmed by 1 base and the J gene end by 1 base; junction bases not matched to a gene: 2. CDR3 length: 14 residues.

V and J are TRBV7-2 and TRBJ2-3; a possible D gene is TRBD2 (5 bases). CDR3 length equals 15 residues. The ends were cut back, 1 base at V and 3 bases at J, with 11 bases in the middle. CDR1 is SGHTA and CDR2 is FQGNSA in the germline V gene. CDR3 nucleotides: TGTGCCAGCAGCTTAGGAGGAGGAGCTACAGATACGCAGTATTTT. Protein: CASSLGGGATDTQYF.

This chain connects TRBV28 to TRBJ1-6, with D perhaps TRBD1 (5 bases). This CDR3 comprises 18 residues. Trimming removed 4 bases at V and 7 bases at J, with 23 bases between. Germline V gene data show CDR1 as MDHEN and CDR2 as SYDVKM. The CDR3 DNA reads TGTGCCAGCAGTTCCCTCCCCCTCCCGAAGACAGCGAATTCACCCCTCCACTTT. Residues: CASSSLPLPKTANSPLHF.

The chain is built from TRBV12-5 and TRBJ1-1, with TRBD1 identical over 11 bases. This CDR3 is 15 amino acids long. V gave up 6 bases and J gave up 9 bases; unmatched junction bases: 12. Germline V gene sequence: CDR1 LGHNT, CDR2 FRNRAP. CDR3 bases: TGTGCTAGTGGGAAGGACAGGGGGCGCCGGGGCCAAGCTTTCTTT. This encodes CASGKDRGRRGQAFF.

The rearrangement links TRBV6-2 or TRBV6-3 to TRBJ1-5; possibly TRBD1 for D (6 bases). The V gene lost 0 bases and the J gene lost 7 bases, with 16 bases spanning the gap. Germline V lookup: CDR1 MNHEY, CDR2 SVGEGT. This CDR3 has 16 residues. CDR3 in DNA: TGTGCCAGCAGTTACTCTAGCAGGGGTAGAGGCCAGCCCCAGCATTTT. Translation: CASSYSSRGRGQPQHF.

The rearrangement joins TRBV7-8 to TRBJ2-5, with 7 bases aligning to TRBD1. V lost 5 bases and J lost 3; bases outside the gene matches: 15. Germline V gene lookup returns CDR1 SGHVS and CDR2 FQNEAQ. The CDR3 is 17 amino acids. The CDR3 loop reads CASSTIPGQEREETQYF. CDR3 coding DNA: TGTGCCAGCAGCACTATCCCTGGACAGGAAAGGGAAGAGACCCAGTACTTC.

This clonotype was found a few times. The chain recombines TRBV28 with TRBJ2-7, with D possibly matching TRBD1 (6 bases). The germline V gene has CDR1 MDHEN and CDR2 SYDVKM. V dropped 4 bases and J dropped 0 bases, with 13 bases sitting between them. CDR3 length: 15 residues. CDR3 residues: CASSSPRGVSYEQYF. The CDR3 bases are TGTGCCAGCAGTTCCCCCAGGGGAGTCTCCTACGAGCAGTACTTC.